The clone carrying this T cell receptor beta chain was found many times. No patient received treatment before thyroid surgery. TCRdb re-called the PCR reads with MiXCR. The data hold 40,000 or so clones, with roughly 26% observed a single time. V was trimmed by 2 bases and J by 0 bases, leaving 5 bases between them. Germline assignment: CDR1 MNHNS and CDR2 SASEGT. The CDR3 sequence is 15 residues long. The data belong to a study of metastatic and nonmetastatic thyroid tumors. The specimen was blood. This TCR was recovered from a female donor with papillary thyroid cancer or a benign thyroid nodule (not recorded which). Some clones in this sample may be carry-over from other donors' samples. This chain joins TRBV6-1 and TRBJ2-6; D unresolved. CDR3 DNA sequence: TGTGCCAGCAGTGAAAGAAACTCTGGGGCCAACGTCCTGACTTTC. It is translated as CASSERNSGANVLTF.